These T cell receptor beta chains were read from a single sample in a study of blood T cell repertoires in COVID-19. Data came from immunoSEQ multiplex PCR; TCRdb stores just in-frame clones and leaves some out. The profile shows hundreds of thousands of clones, approximately 88% of them singletons. The sequenced sample was peripheral blood. These receptors all stem from a human donor in a cohort sampled during active COVID-19. CDR3s include the opening cysteine and the closing phenylalanine or tryptophan. D genes are given only for firm matches. Clone size is not always given. Where it is, it says once, few, many or a class for expanded clones.

size: once
J: TRBJ2-3
V: TRBV11-3
D: TRBD2
CDR3: CASSYGTSGRSDTQYF
DNA: TGTGCCAGCAGCTATGGGACTAGCGGGAGATCAGATACGCAGTATTTT

size: NA
J: TRBJ1-3
V: TRBV19
D: NA
CDR3: CASISSGNTIYF
DNA: TGTGCCAGCATCAGCTCTGGAAACACCATATATTTT

size: NA
J: TRBJ1-2
V: TRBV11-2
D: TRBD1
CDR3: CASSSHGTGGDYGYTF
DNA: TGTGCCAGCAGCTCGCACGGGACAGGGGGAGACTATGGCTACACCTTC

size: NA
J: TRBJ2-5
V: TRBV30
D: TRBD2
CDR3: CAFGTSGRLETQYF
DNA: TGTGCCTTCGGGACTAGCGGGAGGTTGGAGACCCAGTACTTC

size: NA
J: TRBJ1-5
V: TRBV19
D: NA
CDR3: CASSPPPRVSNQPQHF
DNA: TGTGCCAGTAGTCCCCCCCCCAGGGTAAGCAATCAGCCCCAGCATTTT

size: NA
J: TRBJ2-7
V: TRBV6-2/TRBV6-3
D: NA
CDR3: CASSSTGRGYEQYF
DNA: TGTGCCAGCAGCTCCACCGGACGCGGGTACGAGCAGTACTTC

size: NA
J: TRBJ2-5
V: TRBV5-4
D: TRBD2
CDR3: CASSPTSGRAAETQYF
DNA: TGTGCCAGCAGCCCGACTAGCGGGAGGGCGGCGGAGACCCAGTACTTC

size: NA
J: TRBJ1-5
V: TRBV18
D: TRBD1
CDR3: CASSVTGDQPQHF
DNA: TGTGCCAGCTCAGTCACAGGGGATCAGCCCCAGCATTTT

size: NA
J: TRBJ1-1
V: TRBV28
D: NA
CDR3: CASRLPPVSEAFF
DNA: TGTGCCAGCAGACTACCCCCGGTATCTGAAGCTTTCTTT

size: NA
J: TRBJ2-2
V: TRBV19
D: TRBD1
CDR3: CASSIDRTGGGTGELFF
DNA: TGTGCCAGTAGTATAGATCGGACAGGGGGTGGCACCGGGGAGCTGTTTTTT

size: NA
J: TRBJ1-1
V: TRBV7-6
D: TRBD1
CDR3: CASSRRITGVTEAFF
DNA: TGTGCCAGCAGTCGAAGGATTACAGGGGTAACTGAAGCTTTCTTT

size: NA
J: TRBJ1-1
V: TRBV7-2
D: NA
CDR3: CASSLVIRRHLKAFF
DNA: TGTGCCAGCAGCTTAGTCATTAGGCGGCACCTGAAGGCTTTCTTT

size: NA
J: TRBJ1-2
V: TRBV9
D: NA
CDR3: CASSEEVSNYGYTF
DNA: TGTGCCAGCAGCGAGGAGGTCAGTAACTATGGCTACACCTTC

size: NA
J: TRBJ1-6
V: TRBV6-5
D: NA
CDR3: CASSRDTKGWPPLHF
DNA: TGTGCCAGCAGTAGGGACACGAAAGGTTGGCCACCCCTCCACTTT

size: NA
J: TRBJ1-3
V: TRBV7-2
D: NA
CDR3: CASSPFSGQISRNTIYF
DNA: TGTGCCAGCAGCCCATTTTCAGGACAGATTTCTAGAAACACCATATATTTT

size: NA
J: TRBJ1-4
V: TRBV18
D: NA
CDR3: CASSQNSATNEKLFF
DNA: TGTGCCAGCTCACAAAATTCGGCAACTAATGAAAAACTGTTTTTT

size: NA
J: TRBJ2-2
V: TRBV25-1
D: NA
CDR3: CASSTNRAGELFF
DNA: TGTGCCAGCAGTACCAACAGGGCCGGGGAGCTGTTTTTT

size: NA
J: TRBJ1-2
V: TRBV7-6
D: NA
CDR3: CASSPQTNYGYTF
DNA: TGTGCCAGCAGCCCACAGACTAACTATGGCTACACCTTC

size: NA
J: TRBJ1-1
V: TRBV4-3
D: NA
CDR3: CASSQPGLGTEAFF
DNA: TGCGCCAGCAGCCAACCGGGACTGGGAACTGAAGCTTTCTTT

size: few
J: TRBJ2-7
V: TRBV7-2
D: NA
CDR3: CASSLVENYEQYF
DNA: TGTGCCAGCAGCTTAGTGGAGAACTACGAGCAGTACTTC

size: once
J: TRBJ1-2
V: TRBV27
D: TRBD1
CDR3: CASTGTGTRNGYTF
DNA: TGTGCCAGCACCGGGACAGGGACGCGGAATGGCTACACCTTC

size: NA
J: TRBJ2-1
V: TRBV19
D: TRBD2
CDR3: CASVRGGLNEQFF
DNA: TGTGCCAGCGTTCGGGGGGGGCTCAATGAGCAGTTCTTC

size: NA
J: TRBJ2-5
V: TRBV11-1
D: TRBD2
CDR3: CASSLALAGAVETQYF
DNA: TGTGCCAGCAGCTTAGCGTTAGCGGGAGCAGTGGAGACCCAGTACTTC

size: NA
J: TRBJ1-3
V: TRBV21-1
D: NA
CDR3: CASSRDRVHSGNTIYF
DNA: TGTGCCAGCAGCAGGGACAGGGTCCACTCTGGAAACACCATATATTTT

size: NA
J: TRBJ2-7
V: TRBV30
D: NA
CDR3: CAWSADRGYAYEQYF
DNA: TGTGCCTGGAGTGCGGACAGAGGGTACGCCTACGAGCAGTACTTC

size: NA
J: TRBJ1-1
V: TRBV5-4
D: NA
CDR3: CASFRDTVNTEAFF
DNA: TGTGCCAGCTTCCGGGACACCGTGAACACTGAAGCTTTCTTT

size: NA
J: TRBJ2-7
V: TRBV4-1
D: TRBD2
CDR3: CASSQGERGGLYEQYF
DNA: TGCGCCAGCAGCCAAGGAGAGCGGGGGGGCCTCTACGAGCAGTACTTC

size: NA
J: TRBJ1-2
V: TRBV5-1
D: NA
CDR3: CASSLGAQAPFDGYTF
DNA: TGCGCCAGCAGCTTGGGGGCTCAGGCTCCATTCGATGGCTACACCTTC